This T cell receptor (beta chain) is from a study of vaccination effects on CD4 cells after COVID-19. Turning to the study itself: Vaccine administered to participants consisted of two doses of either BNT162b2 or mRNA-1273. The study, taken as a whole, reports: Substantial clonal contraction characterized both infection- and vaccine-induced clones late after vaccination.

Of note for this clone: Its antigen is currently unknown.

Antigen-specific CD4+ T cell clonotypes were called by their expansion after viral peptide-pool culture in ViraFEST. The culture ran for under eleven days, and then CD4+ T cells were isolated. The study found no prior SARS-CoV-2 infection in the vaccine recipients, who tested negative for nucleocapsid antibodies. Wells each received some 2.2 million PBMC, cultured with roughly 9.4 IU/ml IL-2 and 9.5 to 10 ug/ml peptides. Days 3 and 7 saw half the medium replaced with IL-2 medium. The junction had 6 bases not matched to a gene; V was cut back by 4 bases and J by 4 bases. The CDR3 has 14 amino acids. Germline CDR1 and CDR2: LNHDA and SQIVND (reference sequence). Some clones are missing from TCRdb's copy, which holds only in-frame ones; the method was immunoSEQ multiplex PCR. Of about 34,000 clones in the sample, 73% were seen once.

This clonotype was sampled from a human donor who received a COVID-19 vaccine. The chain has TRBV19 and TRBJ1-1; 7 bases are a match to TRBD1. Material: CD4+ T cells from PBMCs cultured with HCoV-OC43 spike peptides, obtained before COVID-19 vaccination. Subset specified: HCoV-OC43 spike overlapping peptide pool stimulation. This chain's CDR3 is CASSTNRGGTEAFF. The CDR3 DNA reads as TGTGCCAGTAGTACAAACAGGGGAGGCACTGAAGCTTTCTTT.